One sample yielded the 13 T cell receptor beta chains listed below, sequenced in a study of cytomegalovirus exposure and HLA in healthy donors. Clones were sequenced by immunoSEQ multiplex PCR, and TCRdb holds only the in-frame ones, with some missing. The data show 120,000 or so clones, with 89% seen just once and roughly 2% held by the top ten. Sequenced sample: PBMCs. Receptors originate from a woman younger than 30 in good health and CMV-seronegative.

V and J are TRBV28 and TRBJ2-7, with 7 bases that match TRBD2. V lost 10 bases to trimming and J lost 4 bases; unmatched junction nucleotides: 10. The length of the CDR3 is 13 residues. In germline, CDR1 is MDHEN, CDR2 SYDVKM. DNA of the CDR3: TGTGCCACCTCCGGGGGGTACCTTTACGAGCAGTACTTC. This gives the protein CATSGGYLYEQYF.

The rearrangement links TRBV5-1 to TRBJ2-7, with 9 nucleotides matching TRBD2. The germline gives CDR1 SGHRS, CDR2 YFSETQ. The length of the CDR3 is 17 residues. The junction had 14 bases not matched to a gene; V was cut back by 0 bases and J by 7 bases. The chain's CDR3 is CASSLDDSGSSNLEQYF. The CDR3 DNA is TGCGCCAGCAGCTTGGATGATAGCGGGAGCTCTAATCTTGAGCAGTACTTC.

The chain carries TRBV4-1 and TRBJ2-4, with 9 nucleotides matching TRBD1. The CDR3 runs 17 residues. With V trimmed by 1 base and J by 6 bases, 10 bases remained unmatched. The germline CDR1 and CDR2 sequences are MGHRA and YSYEKL. Here the CDR3 DNA reads TGCGCCAGCAGCCAAGTTGTAAAGGACAGGGGCGCAAACATTCAGTACTTC. Translating it yields CASSQVVKDRGANIQYF.

This sequence joins TRBV29-1 and TRBJ1-1, with unresolved D. V was cut by 6 bases and J by 5 bases, with 13 bases left in between. This CDR3 has 12 amino acids. Germline V lookup: CDR1 SQVTM, CDR2 ANQGSEA. This CDR3 is CSVYRGGTEAFF. In DNA form, the CDR3 reads TGCAGCGTGTACAGAGGAGGGACTGAAGCTTTCTTT.

This rearrangement joins TRBV28 to TRBJ1-2, with TRBD1 identical over 9 bases. Germline-derived CDR1 and CDR2 are MDHEN and SYDVKM. This CDR3 is 14 amino acids long. Trimming at V came to 2 bases and at J to 7 bases, leaving 5 bases not matched to a gene. CDR3 sequence: CASSLPGTGFGYTF. The CDR3 nucleotides read TGTGCCAGCAGTTTACCCGGGACAGGGTTTGGCTACACCTTC.

J is TRBJ1-1 and V is TRBV7-9; D is unclear. Per germline, CDR1 SEHNR and CDR2 FQNEAQ (reference sequence). V lost 5 bases and J 0 bases, leaving 7 bases between the germline ends. CDR3 length: 13 amino acids. The CDR3 sequence: CASSRSLNTEAFF. The CDR3 DNA is TGTGCCAGCAGCCGTAGCTTGAACACTGAAGCTTTCTTT.

This clone was seen a single time. The chain carries TRBV12-5 and TRBJ2-5, with TRBD1 matching 9 bases. The CDR3 is 15 residues long. Trimming removed 0 bases from V and 2 bases from J; junction bases left unmatched: 1. CDR1 and CDR2 from the germline V gene are LGHNT and FRNRAP. DNA for the CDR3: TGTGCTAGTGGTTTGGTAGGGACAGGGCAAGAGACCCAGTACTTC. As protein: CASGLVGTGQETQYF.

As DNA, the CDR3 is TGTGCCAGCAGCCAGGGACTAGCGGGAGGATTTGGCGATGAGCAGTTCTTC. This codes for CASSQGLAGGFGDEQFF. The rearrangement joins TRBV5-6 to TRBJ2-1, with 15 bases matching TRBD2. V lost 4 bases, J lost 8 bases, and 10 bases stayed unmatched. Germline lookup yields CDR1 SGHDT and CDR2 YYEEEE. The length of the CDR3 is 17 residues.

This chain uses TRBV5-6 with TRBJ1-1; unclear D gene. This CDR3 contains 14 residues. With 1 base removed from V and 0 bases from J, the gap between germline ends came to 7 bases. Germline CDR1 and CDR2: SGHDT and YYEEEE. The CDR3 coding sequence is TGTGCCAGCAGCTTGTGGCAAGTGAACACTGAAGCTTTCTTT. Residues: CASSLWQVNTEAFF.

The chain recombines TRBV7-2 with TRBJ2-1; D not resolved. Germline CDR1 reads SGHTA; CDR2 reads FQGNSA. V shed 6 bases and J shed 8 bases, with 11 bases lying between them. CDR3 length equals 12 residues. The CDR3 bases are TGTGCCAGCAGGGGCGCGTTGGATGAGCAGTTCTTC. This encodes CASRGALDEQFF.

The V call is TRBV11-3, the J call TRBJ2-3; a weak D match, TRBD1 (6 bases). From germline, CDR1 is SGHNT and CDR2 YENEEA. This CDR3 spans 15 amino acids. V was trimmed by 1 base and J by 5 bases, leaving 13 bases between them. CDR3 DNA sequence: TGTGCCAGCAGCTTAGGTACAGGGAAGGGAGATACGCAGTATTTT. Its protein product is CASSLGTGKGDTQYF.

J is TRBJ2-7 and V is TRBV11-2, with 10 bases that match TRBD2. Germline assignment: CDR1 SGHAT and CDR2 FQNNGV. Trimming took 4 bases from V and 4 from J; bases not matched to a gene: 13. The CDR3 loop spans 17 amino acids. The CDR3 is CASSYTGTSALLYEQYF. CDR3 coding DNA: TGTGCCAGCAGCTACACCGGGACTAGCGCCCTGTTGTACGAGCAGTACTTC.

The V and J genes are TRBV6-5 and TRBJ2-2, with TRBD2 as a possible D gene (6 bases). The CDR3 is 15 amino acids. V lost 8 bases and J 4 bases, leaving 17 bases between the germline ends. Germline lookup yields CDR1 MNHEY and CDR2 SVGAGI. This CDR3 reads CASGDMGGVTGELFF. The CDR3 bases are TGTGCCAGCGGGGATATGGGGGGAGTCACCGGGGAGCTGTTTTTT.